This TCR beta chain was sequenced for a study of cytomegalovirus exposure and HLA in healthy donors. This CDR3 spans 14 amino acids. Germline V gene lookup returns CDR1 GTSNPN and CDR2 SVGIG (reference sequence). V lost 3 bases and J lost 4; bases outside the gene matches: 5. Primers: 60 Vbeta forward and 13 Jbeta reverse. Using immunoSEQ multiplex PCR, the repertoire was profiled, and TCRdb retains in-frame clones only, with some absent. The sample lists about 89,000 clones, roughly 86% occurring once. This chain connects TRBV30 to TRBJ2-7; 11 bases align to TRBD1. Source material: PBMCs. The receptor was derived from a young man in good health and CMV-seropositive. CDR3 in amino acids: CAWRSRDRGYEQYF. In nucleotides, the CDR3 is TGTGCCTGGAGATCCCGGGACAGGGGGTACGAGCAGTACTTC.